This TCR beta chain was profiled in a study of blood T cells in healthy people across ages. This clonotype showed up many times. A second PCR of 7 to 11 cycles used a sample-barcoded 5' primer and a J-beta primer mix. Using its own MiXCR run on the 5' RACE reads, TCRdb lists one record per CDR3 protein. Of some 550,000 distinct CDR3 sequences detected, around 48% appear once; the ten largest clones hold around 23%. The length of the CDR3 is 13 residues. V was shortened by 5 bases and J by 5 bases, with 11 bases between the two germline ends. Germline CDR1 and CDR2: SGDLS and YYNGEE. The sequencing input was blood. The chain links TRBV9 to TRBJ2-1; TRBD1 might be the D (5 bases). The TCR sequence derives from a man older than 75 in good health. DNA for the CDR3: TGTGCCAGCAGTGGGGTGGACAACAATGAGCAGTTCTTC. This codes for CASSGVDNNEQFF.